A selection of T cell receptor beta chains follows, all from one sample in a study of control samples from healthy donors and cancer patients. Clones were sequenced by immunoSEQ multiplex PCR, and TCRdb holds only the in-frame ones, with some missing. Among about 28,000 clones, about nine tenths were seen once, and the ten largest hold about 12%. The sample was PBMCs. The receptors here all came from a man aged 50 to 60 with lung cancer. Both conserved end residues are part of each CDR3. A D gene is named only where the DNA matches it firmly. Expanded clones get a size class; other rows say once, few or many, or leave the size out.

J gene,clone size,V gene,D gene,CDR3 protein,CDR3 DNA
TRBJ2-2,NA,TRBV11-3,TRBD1,CASSLGRGRPPTGELFF,TGTGCCAGCAGCTTGGGCAGGGGGCGTCCGCCCACCGGGGAGCTGTTTTTT
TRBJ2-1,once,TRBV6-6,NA,CASRDNEQFF,TGTGCCAGCAGGGACAATGAGCAGTTCTTC
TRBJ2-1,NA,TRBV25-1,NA,CASSETGPNEQFF,TGTGCCAGCAGTGAAACGGGACCCAATGAGCAGTTCTTC
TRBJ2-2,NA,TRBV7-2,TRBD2,CASSSNQRGGLGTGELFF,TGTGCCAGCAGCTCCAACCAGCGGGGGGGCTTGGGCACCGGGGAGCTGTTTTTT
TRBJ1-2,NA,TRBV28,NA,CASSPLYYGYTF,TGTGCCAGCAGCCCCCTATACTATGGCTACACCTTC
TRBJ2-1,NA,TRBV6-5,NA,CASSYSVAQGRNEQFF,TGTGCCAGCAGTTACTCGGTGGCTCAGGGGCGGAATGAGCAGTTCTTC
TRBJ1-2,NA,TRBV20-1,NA,CSARRLGYTF,TGCAGTGCTAGACGGCTGGGCTACACCTTC
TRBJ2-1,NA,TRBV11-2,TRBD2,CASSPPLAGDNEQFF,TGTGCCAGCAGCCCCCCACTAGCGGGGGACAATGAGCAGTTCTTC
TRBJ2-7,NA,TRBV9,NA,CASSVDDRPSYEQYF,TGTGCCAGCAGCGTAGATGACAGGCCCTCCTACGAGCAGTACTTC
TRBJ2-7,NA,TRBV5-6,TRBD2,CASSGSGGRRPYEQYF,TGTGCCAGCAGCGGTTCGGGAGGGAGGCGACCCTACGAGCAGTACTTC
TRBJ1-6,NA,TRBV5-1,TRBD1,CASSEGQSNSPLHF,TGCGCCAGCAGCGAGGGACAGAGCAATTCACCCCTCCACTTT
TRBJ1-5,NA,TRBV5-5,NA,CASSLGTQQGQPQHF,TGTGCCAGCAGCTTGGGAACCCAACAGGGTCAGCCCCAGCATTTT
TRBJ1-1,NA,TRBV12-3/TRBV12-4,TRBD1,CASSLQGGTEAFF,TGTGCCAGCAGCCTCCAGGGGGGCACTGAAGCTTTCTTT
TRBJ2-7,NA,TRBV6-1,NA,CASSVIFGQRYYEQYF,TGTGCCAGCAGTGTGATATTTGGACAGCGCTACTACGAGCAGTACTTC
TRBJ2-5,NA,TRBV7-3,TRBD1,CASSPGTGTFETQYF,TGTGCCAGCAGCCCCGGGACAGGGACTTTCGAGACCCAGTACTTC
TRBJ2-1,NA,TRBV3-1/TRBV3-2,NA,CASSPLEGDYNEQFF,TGTGCCAGCAGCCCCTTAGAGGGGGATTACAATGAGCAGTTCTTC
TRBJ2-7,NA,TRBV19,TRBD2,CASSIGEGLNYEQYF,TGTGCCAGTAGTATAGGAGAGGGACTAAACTACGAGCAGTACTTC
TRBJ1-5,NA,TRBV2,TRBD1,CASSGRDSVNQPQHF,TGTGCCAGCAGCGGCCGGGACAGCGTTAATCAGCCCCAGCATTTT
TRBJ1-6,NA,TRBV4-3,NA,CASSQVKVPNSPLHF,TGCGCCAGCAGCCAAGTCAAGGTACCTAATTCACCCCTCCACTTT
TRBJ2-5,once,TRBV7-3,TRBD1,CASSRDSQETQYF,TGTGCCAGCAGCCGGGACAGTCAAGAGACCCAGTACTTC
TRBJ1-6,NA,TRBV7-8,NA,CASSLVSGVDNSPLHF,TGTGCCAGCAGCTTAGTCTCGGGGGTGGATAATTCACCCCTCCACTTT
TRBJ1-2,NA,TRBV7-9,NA,CASSPAGRVYGYTF,TGTGCCAGCAGCCCGGCGGGCCGCGTCTATGGCTACACCTTC